The rows below give T cell receptor beta chains drawn from one sample of a study of identical twins. TCRdb used MiXCR to reprocess the 5' RACE reads, holding one entry per CDR3 protein. The sample yields around 570,000 distinct CDR3 sequences, over 8.5% seen once. The same sample was also used in a study of yellow fever vaccine responses in identical twins.

Specimen: PBMCs. The receptors originated from a woman younger than 35 in good health. Each CDR3 is given with its conserved first and last residue. Each record gives: CDR3 DNA, CDR3 protein, D gene, V gene, J gene, clone size. A D gene is named only where the DNA matches it firmly. Some rows mark clone size as missing; the rest say once, few, many or name a class of expanded clone.

TGTGCCAGCAGTTACTCGACGGGACTAGCGGGAGTAGTCAATGAGCAGTTCTTC	CASSYSTGLAGVVNEQFF	TRBD2	TRBV6-2/TRBV6-3	TRBJ2-1	few
TGTGCCAGCAGCTTTGGGTCAGGGGCCTACGAGCAGTACTTC	CASSFGSGAYEQYF	NA	TRBV11-2	TRBJ2-7	many
TGTGCCAGCAGCCAAGGGCTGAGCCCCTACGAGCAGTACTTC	CASSQGLSPYEQYF	NA	TRBV14	TRBJ2-7	few
TGCGCCAGCAGCCCGGCGACTAGCGGTACCTATGAGCAGTTCTTC	CASSPATSGTYEQFF	TRBD2	TRBV5-1	TRBJ2-1	NA
TGCAGCGTCACCACAGGGGGTTCCACAGATACGCAGTATTTT	CSVTTGGSTDTQYF	TRBD1	TRBV29-1	TRBJ2-3	NA
TGCGCCAGCAGCCAGGGACGTACTAGCCTAAGAAGTCCCTACGAGCAGTACTTC	CASSQGRTSLRSPYEQYF	NA	TRBV4-3	TRBJ2-7	few
TGTGCCACCAGCAGAGGGGGGCCGGGTGAAAAACTGTTTTTT	CATSRGGPGEKLFF	NA	TRBV15	TRBJ1-4	NA
TGTGCCAGCAGCTTAAGTGGGGGGGCCGGTGAGAATGAGCAGTTCTTC	CASSLSGGAGENEQFF	NA	TRBV7-3	TRBJ2-1	few
TGTGCCAGCAGTTGGGGACAGGGGGTAAACGAGCAGTACTTC	CASSWGQGVNEQYF	TRBD1	TRBV28	TRBJ2-7	large
TGTGCCAGCAGCTTAGGGCCGGGACTTACCCCCAATGAGCAGTTCTTC	CASSLGPGLTPNEQFF	NA	TRBV11-2	TRBJ2-1	NA
TGTGCCAGTACCGATGGGGGAGTGTCCGGGAATCAGCCCCAGCATTTT	CASTDGGVSGNQPQHF	NA	TRBV19	TRBJ1-5	few
TGTGCCATAGGGTCCGGCCCCCCAGGGCAGCCCCAGCATTTT	CAIGSGPPGQPQHF	NA	TRBV2	TRBJ1-5	few
TGCGCCAGCAGCTCCGGCCTTGGTTTCGACACAGATACGCAGTATTTT	CASSSGLGFDTDTQYF	NA	TRBV5-1	TRBJ2-3	NA
TGTGCCAGCAGCTTAGGCAGGCGAGGAAATGAGCAGTTCTTC	CASSLGRRGNEQFF	NA	TRBV5-6	TRBJ2-1	many
TGCAGCGTTGTCCCAGGGGGAATAAATCAGCCCCAGCATTTT	CSVVPGGINQPQHF	TRBD1	TRBV29-1	TRBJ1-5	few
TGTGCCAGCAGCTCCCCCACCCAGGGATCGTCCCCCTACGAGCAGTACTTC	CASSSPTQGSSPYEQYF	NA	TRBV7-9	TRBJ2-7	NA
TGTGCCAGCAGTCCGTCGGGACTACTAAATGAGCAGTTCTTC	CASSPSGLLNEQFF	TRBD2	TRBV27	TRBJ2-1	few
TGTGCCAGCAGTTTATGGGGTAGTGTATCCTACGAGCAGTACTTC	CASSLWGSVSYEQYF	NA	TRBV28	TRBJ2-7	NA
TGTGCCAGCAGCTTAACGACAGAAGAAGAGACCCAGTACTTC	CASSLTTEEETQYF	NA	TRBV7-9	TRBJ2-5	few
TGCGCCAGCAGCCAAGACGGACAGGGTGAGACCCAGTACTTC	CASSQDGQGETQYF	TRBD1	TRBV4-1	TRBJ2-5	few
TGTGCCAGTACGAGGGCAGCAGGGCCCACCGGGACCTACAATGAGCAGTTCTTC	CASTRAAGPTGTYNEQFF	NA	TRBV6-1	TRBJ2-1	NA
TGCAGTGCTACCCACGAGCAGGACAGGGGTCAGCCCCAGCATTTT	CSATHEQDRGQPQHF	TRBD1	TRBV20-1	TRBJ1-5	few
TGTGCCAGCAGCTCTAAGAGGGGGGCTCGAGGGGCTAGCGATGGTTCCTACGAGCAGTACTTC	CASSSKRGARGASDGSYEQYF	NA	TRBV11-1	TRBJ2-7	few
TGTGCCAGCAGCTTCCCAGATAACATTGCAACTAATGAAAAACTGTTTTTT	CASSFPDNIATNEKLFF	NA	TRBV7-9	TRBJ1-4	NA
TGCAGCGTTGTGGGACAGTTGAACACTGAAGCTTTCTTT	CSVVGQLNTEAFF	TRBD1	TRBV29-1	TRBJ1-1	many
TGCGCCAGCAGCTCCCAGGGGGCCTCCACCGGGGAGCTGTTTTTT	CASSSQGASTGELFF	TRBD1	TRBV5-1	TRBJ2-2	many
TGCAGCGTTGAAGAGCCCCGAGAGAACACTGAAGCTTTCTTT	CSVEEPRENTEAFF	NA	TRBV29-1	TRBJ1-1	few
TGCGCCAGCAGCATTACGGTCGACAGTCTGGGCGGGGCCAACGTCCTGACTTTC	CASSITVDSLGGANVLTF	NA	TRBV5-1	TRBJ2-6	NA
TGCGCCAGCAGCGCGGACCCTAACTATGGCTACACCTTC	CASSADPNYGYTF	NA	TRBV5-1	TRBJ1-2	many
TGTGCCAGCAGTAGCCCCGCTAGCGGAGGGGAGACCCAGTACTTC	CASSSPASGGETQYF	TRBD2	TRBV28	TRBJ2-5	NA
TGTGCCAGCAGCCTGGGACAGGGGTTGATCGGCTACACCTTC	CASSLGQGLIGYTF	TRBD1	TRBV3-1	TRBJ1-2	many
TGCAGTGCTAGAGGAGGAGGGCTCGGGACCCAGTACTTC	CSARGGGLGTQYF	NA	TRBV20-1	TRBJ2-5	few
TGTGCCAGCAGTTTAATGCTGGCGGGGGGATCTAGCACAGATACGCAGTATTTT	CASSLMLAGGSSTDTQYF	TRBD2	TRBV12-3/TRBV12-4	TRBJ2-3	NA
TGTGCCAGCAGCTTACGGGGGGGGGCGAGGGATGAGCAGTTCTTC	CASSLRGGARDEQFF	TRBD2	TRBV7-2	TRBJ2-1	many
TGCAGCGCTAACCGGGACCCATACCAAGAGACCCAGTACTTC	CSANRDPYQETQYF	NA	TRBV29-1	TRBJ2-5	NA
TGCAGCGTTGAAGACGGGGGCCAGCGTTCCACGTACAATGAGCAGTTCTTC	CSVEDGGQRSTYNEQFF	NA	TRBV29-1	TRBJ2-1	many
TGTGCCAGCAGGGGCTCGGGGGCCTCTGGAAACACCATATATTTT	CASRGSGASGNTIYF	NA	TRBV6-1	TRBJ1-3	NA
TGCGCCAGCAGCCAAGATGCGGGTCAGCCCCAGCATTTT	CASSQDAGQPQHF	NA	TRBV4-1	TRBJ1-5	NA
TGTGCCAGCAGCCCGCGGGGCGGGATCTACGAGCAGTACTTC	CASSPRGGIYEQYF	NA	TRBV7-9	TRBJ2-7	NA
TGCAGTGCCCCAGCTAAGGGGACTGAAGCTTTCTTT	CSAPAKGTEAFF	NA	TRBV20-1	TRBJ1-1	NA
TGTGCCAGCAGCCCTCAACAGGGGGCTATGTACGAGCAGTACTTC	CASSPQQGAMYEQYF	TRBD1	TRBV7-2	TRBJ2-7	few
TGTGCCAGCTTGGGACAGATTGTCTATGGCTACACCTTC	CASLGQIVYGYTF	TRBD1	TRBV6-2/TRBV6-3	TRBJ1-2	NA
TGCGCCAGCAGCCTCGGACAGGGGGCTTTCTATGGCTACACCTTC	CASSLGQGAFYGYTF	TRBD1	TRBV5-1	TRBJ1-2	many
TGTGCCAGCAGCCCACCCCTCTTAAGACAAAACTACGAGCAGTACTTC	CASSPPLLRQNYEQYF	NA	TRBV7-9	TRBJ2-7	NA
TGCAGTGCTAGGGGGACAGGCCCAATAGTGGCCCAGTACTTC	CSARGTGPIVAQYF	TRBD1	TRBV20-1	TRBJ2-5	few
TGCAGTGCTAGAGATCCATGGGCGGACTCCTCCTATGGCTACACCTTC	CSARDPWADSSYGYTF	NA	TRBV20-1	TRBJ1-2	many
TGTGCCACCCAAGGTTATACGCAGTATTTT	CATQGYTQYF	NA	TRBV12-3/TRBV12-4	TRBJ2-3	few
TGTGCCAGCAGCCACAGTAGCACAGATACGCAGTATTTT	CASSHSSTDTQYF	NA	TRBV27	TRBJ2-3	many
TGTGCCAGCAGTTACTCGATGCCCAGGGCGGCGATTTACGAGCAGTACTTC	CASSYSMPRAAIYEQYF	NA	TRBV6-2/TRBV6-3	TRBJ2-7	few
TGTGCCAGCAGCCTGACAGGGATGCACGAGCAGTACTTC	CASSLTGMHEQYF	TRBD1	TRBV7-6	TRBJ2-7	many
TGTGCCAGCAGCCAAGAGATATTCTCCTACAATGAGCAGTTCTTC	CASSQEIFSYNEQFF	NA	TRBV3-1	TRBJ2-1	few
TGTGCCAGCAGCGTAGAAGGTGAAGAGACCCAGTACTTC	CASSVEGEETQYF	NA	TRBV9	TRBJ2-5	NA
TGTGCTAGTGGTTTAGGGACAGGGTTCCAGCAGTACTTC	CASGLGTGFQQYF	TRBD1	TRBV12-5	TRBJ2-7	few
TGTGCCAGCAGCAACCCGACAGGGGGCGCAAACTATGGCTACACCTTC	CASSNPTGGANYGYTF	TRBD1	TRBV4-2	TRBJ1-2	many
TGTGCCAGCTGTTTAGTTAGGGCGGGAGAGGTCACCAAAAACATTCAGTACTTC	CASCLVRAGEVTKNIQYF	TRBD2	TRBV12-3/TRBV12-4	TRBJ2-4	few
TGTGCCAGCAGCTTGGAGGCTACCGGGGAGCTGTTTTTT	CASSLEATGELFF	NA	TRBV5-5	TRBJ2-2	NA
TGTGCCAGCAGACCCCTAAGTATCTCCTACGAGCAGTACTTC	CASRPLSISYEQYF	NA	TRBV6-1	TRBJ2-7	many
TGCGCCAGCCGCCAAGCGGGAGACACCGGGGAGCTGTTTTTT	CASRQAGDTGELFF	TRBD2	TRBV5-1	TRBJ2-2	many
TGCGCCAGCAGCCAAGAGCGTACAGGGGGGTACAATGAGCAGTTCTTC	CASSQERTGGYNEQFF	TRBD1	TRBV4-3	TRBJ2-1	NA